This is a list of T cell receptor beta chains from one sample in a study of T cell repertoires in cytomegalovirus infection. TCRdb re-called the reads through MiXCR, storing one row per CDR3 protein. The repertoire consists of more than 650,000 distinct CDR3 sequences, with under 40% occurring once and the leading ten covering about 2.8%. Specimen: PBMCs. These receptors were collected from a human donor in good health (CMV status not recorded). Some clones in this sample may be carry-over from other donors' samples. CDR3s include the opening cysteine and the closing phenylalanine or tryptophan. A D gene is named only where the DNA matches it firmly. Size is stated for part of the rows, as once, few or many counts, or as a class when the clone is expanded.

size: .; V: TRBV6-5; D: .; J: TRBJ2-5; DNA: TGTGCCAGCAGTTTGATACTCCAAGAGACCCAGTACTTC; CDR3: CASSLILQETQYF
size: .; V: TRBV2; D: .; J: TRBJ1-5; DNA: TGTGCCAGCACGGACCGGGACACAAATCAGCCCCAGCATTTT; CDR3: CASTDRDTNQPQHF
size: .; V: TRBV6-1; D: .; J: TRBJ1-3; DNA: TGTGCCAGCAGCGTCCTCTCAGAAAGCTCTGGAAACACCATATATTTT; CDR3: CASSVLSESSGNTIYF
size: .; V: TRBV2; D: .; J: TRBJ1-5; DNA: TGTGCCAGCAGTCCTAGACGAGGGGGGGGTAGCAATCAGCCCCAGCATTTT; CDR3: CASSPRRGGGSNQPQHF
size: many; V: TRBV7-2; D: .; J: TRBJ2-7; DNA: TGTGCCAGCAGCCCTAGGGAAGGGGGGCTTCCCGAGCAGTACTTC; CDR3: CASSPREGGLPEQYF
size: .; V: TRBV6-5; D: .; J: TRBJ1-3; DNA: TGTGCCAGCAGACCACCGGTCCCGCGCTCTGGAAACACCATATATTTT; CDR3: CASRPPVPRSGNTIYF
size: .; V: TRBV6-2/TRBV6-3; D: .; J: TRBJ1-5; DNA: TGTGCCAGCAGCGGGACCTGGGGGTATCAGCCCCAGCATTTT; CDR3: CASSGTWGYQPQHF
size: few; V: TRBV3-1; D: TRBD1; J: TRBJ1-4; DNA: TGTGCCAGCAGGGACAGGACAACTAATGAAAAACTGTTTTTT; CDR3: CASRDRTTNEKLFF
size: once; V: TRBV27; D: TRBD2; J: TRBJ2-5; DNA: TGTGCCAGCAGGACCCGGGGGGGGGCAGCTCAAGAGACCCAGTACTTC; CDR3: CASRTRGGAAQETQYF
size: .; V: TRBV3-1; D: .; J: TRBJ1-4; DNA: TGTGCCAGCAGCCAAGTTGCCCCCCCCCGAACGGAGTCAACTAATGAAAAACTGTTTTTT; CDR3: CASSQVAPPRTESTNEKLFF
size: few; V: TRBV29-1; D: .; J: TRBJ2-7; DNA: TGCAGCGACTCCACGAGACCATACGAGCAGTACTTC; CDR3: CSDSTRPYEQYF
size: many; V: TRBV7-8; D: TRBD2; J: TRBJ2-7; DNA: TGTGCCAGCAGCTTACTAGCGGGGGCCCTATACGAGCAGTACTTC; CDR3: CASSLLAGALYEQYF
size: many; V: TRBV28; D: .; J: TRBJ1-3; DNA: TGTGCCAGCAGTACTGGGCCCACGGGGGGCACCATATATTTT; CDR3: CASSTGPTGGTIYF
size: few; V: TRBV7-9; D: TRBD1; J: TRBJ1-5; DNA: TGTGCCAGCAGCTCGGACAGGGAGCATCAGCCCCAGCATTTT; CDR3: CASSSDREHQPQHF
size: .; V: TRBV5-4; D: TRBD2; J: TRBJ2-1; DNA: TGTGCCAGCAGCAAATTTAGCGGGGTCTACAATGAGCAGTTCTTC; CDR3: CASSKFSGVYNEQFF
size: .; V: TRBV12-3/TRBV12-4; D: TRBD1; J: TRBJ1-5; DNA: TGTGCCAGCAGTCTCGACAGGGGGATACCTCAGCCCCAGCATTTT; CDR3: CASSLDRGIPQPQHF
size: many; V: TRBV7-2; D: TRBD2; J: TRBJ2-3; DNA: TGTGCCAGCAAGGGGAGGGAGGCAGATACGCAGTATTTT; CDR3: CASKGREADTQYF
size: .; V: TRBV7-2; D: .; J: TRBJ1-6; DNA: TGTGCCAGCAGCACGTCCGCCGTAACACCCCTCCACTTT; CDR3: CASSTSAVTPLHF
size: few; V: TRBV5-1; D: .; J: TRBJ1-2; DNA: TGCGCCAGCAGCTTGGTGCAGGGCAGCGATGGCTACACCTTC; CDR3: CASSLVQGSDGYTF
size: .; V: TRBV6-5; D: .; J: TRBJ2-5; DNA: TGTTCCAGCAGCGCTACAGGGATACAAGAGACCCAGTACTTC; CDR3: CSSSATGIQETQYF
size: .; V: TRBV10-3; D: .; J: TRBJ1-1; DNA: TGTGCCATCAGTCAGAAAAGTTATCCGACTGAAGCTTTCTTT; CDR3: CAISQKSYPTEAFF
size: .; V: TRBV30; D: .; J: TRBJ1-4; DNA: TGTGCCTGGAGTGGAGGAACTAATGAAAAACTGTTTTTT; CDR3: CAWSGGTNEKLFF
size: .; V: TRBV10-3; D: .; J: TRBJ2-5; DNA: TGTGCCATCAGAGGGCCCGCCGAGACCCAGTACTTC; CDR3: CAIRGPAETQYF
size: few; V: TRBV7-2; D: .; J: TRBJ2-1; DNA: TGTGCCAGCAGCTTCCTCCTCAGGACTGAGCAGTTCTTC; CDR3: CASSFLLRTEQFF
size: .; V: TRBV27; D: .; J: TRBJ2-7; DNA: TGTGCCAGCAGTTTGCACCCTGCCTCCTACGAGCAGTACTTC; CDR3: CASSLHPASYEQYF
size: .; V: TRBV27; D: TRBD1; J: TRBJ2-1; DNA: TGTGCCAGCAGTTTCCGGGACAGGGCCTACAATGAGCAGTTCTTC; CDR3: CASSFRDRAYNEQFF
size: .; V: TRBV25-1; D: .; J: TRBJ2-3; DNA: TGTGCCAGCAGTGAATCGGAAGATACGCAGTATTTT; CDR3: CASSESEDTQYF
size: .; V: TRBV28; D: .; J: TRBJ1-5; DNA: TGTGCCAGCAGAAGAGGGCCGTTTAAAGACAATCAGCCCCAGCATTTT; CDR3: CASRRGPFKDNQPQHF
size: many; V: TRBV7-2; D: .; J: TRBJ1-2; DNA: TGTGCCAGCAGCGGAACCAGGGTGTACTACACCTTC; CDR3: CASSGTRVYYTF
size: few; V: TRBV27; D: .; J: TRBJ2-1; DNA: TGTGCCAGCAAAAAGAATACGGGTATCGAGCAGTTCTTC; CDR3: CASKKNTGIEQFF
size: .; V: TRBV19; D: .; J: TRBJ1-1; DNA: TGTGCCAGTAGATGGGAGGGCACTGAAGCTTTCTTT; CDR3: CASRWEGTEAFF
size: many; V: TRBV7-2; D: .; J: TRBJ1-1; DNA: TGTGCCAGCAGCTCCTCTATGAGCATGAACACTGAAGCTTTCTTT; CDR3: CASSSSMSMNTEAFF
size: .; V: TRBV12-3/TRBV12-4; D: TRBD2; J: TRBJ2-3; DNA: TGTGCCAGCACCCTGAGGACTAGCGGGGGGACAGATACGCAGTATTTT; CDR3: CASTLRTSGGTDTQYF
size: .; V: TRBV6-5; D: .; J: TRBJ2-6; DNA: TGTGCCAGCAGTCGCAATCCCCCAATGGGGCTTGGGGCCAACGTCCTGACTTTC; CDR3: CASSRNPPMGLGANVLTF
size: .; V: TRBV7-6; D: .; J: TRBJ2-7; DNA: TGTGCCAGCAGCTTAAAGGGAAGCGAGCAGTACTTC; CDR3: CASSLKGSEQYF
size: .; V: TRBV19; D: TRBD1; J: TRBJ2-1; DNA: TGTGCCAGTAGTATAAGCCGGACAGGGGTGCATGAGCAGTTCTTC; CDR3: CASSISRTGVHEQFF
size: .; V: TRBV18; D: TRBD1; J: TRBJ2-5; DNA: TGTGCCAGCTCGGACGACAGGGGGCTGCGTGAGACCCAGTACTTC; CDR3: CASSDDRGLRETQYF
size: .; V: TRBV12-3/TRBV12-4; D: .; J: TRBJ1-2; DNA: TGTGCCAGCACCATCGGGGGGCTCGGCTATGGCTACACCTTC; CDR3: CASTIGGLGYGYTF
size: .; V: TRBV27; D: TRBD2; J: TRBJ2-1; DNA: TGTGCCAGCAGTACCCTACTAGCGGGGGGCCCCAATGAGCAGTTCTTC; CDR3: CASSTLLAGGPNEQFF
size: many; V: TRBV12-3/TRBV12-4; D: .; J: TRBJ1-1; DNA: TGTGCCAGCAGTTTCGGGGGCCCCACTGAAGCTTTCTTT; CDR3: CASSFGGPTEAFF
size: few; V: TRBV20-1; D: .; J: TRBJ2-5; DNA: TGCAGTGCTAGAGCCTCGCAAGAGACCCAGTACTTC; CDR3: CSARASQETQYF
size: .; V: TRBV12-3/TRBV12-4; D: .; J: TRBJ1-5; DNA: TGTGCCAGCAGTTTTTCGGTCTTACAGTTGGGCAATCAGCCCCAGCATTTT; CDR3: CASSFSVLQLGNQPQHF
size: many; V: TRBV7-2; D: .; J: TRBJ2-3; DNA: TGTGCCAGCAGCTTAGAGGGGCGGGACACAGATACGCAGTATTTT; CDR3: CASSLEGRDTDTQYF
size: .; V: TRBV20-1; D: TRBD1; J: TRBJ2-5; DNA: TGCAGTGCGCCAAAAGGGGGCTTTGAGACCCAGTACTTC; CDR3: CSAPKGGFETQYF
size: .; V: TRBV6-6; D: TRBD2; J: TRBJ2-4; DNA: TGTGCGAGTCTAGCGGGAGAGATTCAGTACTTC; CDR3: CASLAGEIQYF